This TCR beta chain was identified during a study of T cell responses to AZD1222 COVID-19 vaccine. This clone was picked up one time. Antigen unknown. The study, taken as a whole, reports: Vaccine-related CD4 TCRs covered spike, predominating at 160-218 and 743-854. Clonal diversity was possibly underestimated, and the donors were mostly white British, with more females. Among AZD1222 vaccinees, only five to seven were seropositive at baseline. Reportedly, nearly half of unique spike TCRs recognized epitopes outside B.1.351/B.1.1.7 mutations.

Using immunoSEQ multiplex PCR, the repertoire was profiled, and TCRdb retains in-frame clones only, with some absent. There are some 180,000 clones in the sample; around nine tenths occur only once, and 3.6% lies in the top ten. Trimming took 3 bases from V and 0 from J; bases not matched to a gene: 14. The CDR3 runs 19 residues. The germline gives CDR1 SGHTA, CDR2 FQGNSA. The genes are TRBV7-2 and TRBJ2-3, with 8 bases matching TRBD2. The TCR comes from an adult who received the MenACWY meningococcal vaccine as a control. The sequenced sample was peripheral blood, obtained 28 days after the second dose of the MenACWY control vaccine. The CDR3 sequence: CASSFPNEIAGTSTDTQYF. The CDR3, as DNA: TGTGCCAGCAGCTTTCCAAACGAAATAGCGGGAACTAGCACAGATACGCAGTATTTT.